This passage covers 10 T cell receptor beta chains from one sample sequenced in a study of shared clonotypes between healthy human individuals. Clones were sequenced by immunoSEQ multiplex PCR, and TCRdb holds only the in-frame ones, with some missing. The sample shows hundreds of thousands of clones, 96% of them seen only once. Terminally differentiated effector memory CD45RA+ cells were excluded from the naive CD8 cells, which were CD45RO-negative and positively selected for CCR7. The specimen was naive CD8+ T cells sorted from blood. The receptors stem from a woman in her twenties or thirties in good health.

The CDR3 DNA reads TGTGCCAGCAGTGCGACTAATATACAAGAGACCCAGTACTTC. Protein product: CASSATNIQETQYF. The chain employs TRBV25-1 and TRBJ2-5; possible D gene TRBD2, 5 bases. Germline values: CDR1 MGHDK, CDR2 SYGVNS. This CDR3 is built from 14 residues. The V and J ends lost 4 bases and 2 bases respectively, with 11 bases between them.

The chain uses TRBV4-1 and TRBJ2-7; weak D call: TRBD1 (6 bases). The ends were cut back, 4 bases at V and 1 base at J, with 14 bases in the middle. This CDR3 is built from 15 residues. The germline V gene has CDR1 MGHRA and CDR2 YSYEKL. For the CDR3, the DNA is TGCGCCAGCAGCCGACTAAGGGGACAATCCTACGAGCAGTACTTC. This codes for CASSRLRGQSYEQYF.

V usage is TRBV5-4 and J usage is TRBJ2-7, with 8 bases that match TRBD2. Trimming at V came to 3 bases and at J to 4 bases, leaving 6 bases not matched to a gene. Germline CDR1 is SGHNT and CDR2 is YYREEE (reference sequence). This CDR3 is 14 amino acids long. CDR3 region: CASSSGLVLYEQYF. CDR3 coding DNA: TGTGCCAGCAGCTCGGGACTAGTGTTATACGAGCAGTACTTC.

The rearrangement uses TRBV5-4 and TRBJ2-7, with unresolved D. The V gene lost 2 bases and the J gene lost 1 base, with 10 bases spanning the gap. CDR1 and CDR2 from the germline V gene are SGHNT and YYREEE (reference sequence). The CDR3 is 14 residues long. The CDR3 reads CASSFTGSSYEQYF. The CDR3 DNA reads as TGTGCCAGCAGCTTCACCGGGTCTTCCTACGAGCAGTACTTC.

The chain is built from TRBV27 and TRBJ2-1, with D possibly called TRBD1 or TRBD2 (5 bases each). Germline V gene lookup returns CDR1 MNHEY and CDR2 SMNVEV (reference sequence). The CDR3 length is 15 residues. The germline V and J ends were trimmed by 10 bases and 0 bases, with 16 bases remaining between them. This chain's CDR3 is CATRDRSSSYNEQFF. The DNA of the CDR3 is TGTGCCACCCGGGACCGTTCTAGCTCCTACAATGAGCAGTTCTTC.

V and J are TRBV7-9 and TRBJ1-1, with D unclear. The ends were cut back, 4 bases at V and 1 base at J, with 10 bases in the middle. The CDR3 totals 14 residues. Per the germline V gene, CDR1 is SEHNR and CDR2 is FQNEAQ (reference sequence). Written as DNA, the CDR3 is TGTGCCAGCAGCTCGACACTATCGAACACTGAAGCTTTCTTT. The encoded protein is CASSSTLSNTEAFF.

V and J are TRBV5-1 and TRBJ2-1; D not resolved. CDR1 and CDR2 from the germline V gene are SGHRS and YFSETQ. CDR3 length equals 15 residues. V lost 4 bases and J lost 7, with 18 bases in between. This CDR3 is CASSNSHKLPNEQFF. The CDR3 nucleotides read TGCGCCAGCAGCAACTCCCATAAGCTGCCAAATGAGCAGTTCTTC.

DNA for the CDR3: TGTGCCAGCAGTTCTCTTCACGGGACCCCCGGCGGGCAGTACTTC. Its protein is CASSSLHGTPGGQYF. This chain joins TRBV27 and TRBJ2-5, with D perhaps TRBD1 or TRBD2 (5 bases each). Looked up from germline, CDR1 is MNHEY and CDR2 is SMNVEV (reference sequence). The CDR3 is 15 residues long. Trimming removed 4 bases at V and 11 bases at J, with 23 bases between.

In DNA form, the CDR3 reads TGTGCCAGCAGCCAGGGACTAGCTGGCTACGAGCAGTACTTC. Its translation is CASSQGLAGYEQYF. The gene calls are TRBV7-2 and TRBJ2-7, with 9 bases aligning to TRBD2. V trimming: 5 bases; J trimming: 3 bases; junction bases outside the gene matches: 5. This CDR3 has 14 residues. The germline V gene has CDR1 SGHTA and CDR2 FQGNSA.

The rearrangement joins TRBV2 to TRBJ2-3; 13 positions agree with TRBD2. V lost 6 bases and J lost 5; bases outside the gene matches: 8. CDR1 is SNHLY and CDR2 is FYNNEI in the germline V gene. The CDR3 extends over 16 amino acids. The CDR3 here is CASSGLAGVPRDTQYF. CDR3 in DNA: TGTGCCAGCAGCGGACTAGCGGGAGTTCCGAGAGATACGCAGTATTTT. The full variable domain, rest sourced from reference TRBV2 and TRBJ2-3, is EPEVTQTPSHQVTQMGQEVILRCVPISNHLYFYWYRQILGQKVEFLVSFYNNEISEKSEIFDDQFSVERPDGSNFTLKIRSTKLEDSAMYFCASSGLAGVPRDTQYFGPGTRLTVL.